This is a list of T cell receptor beta chains from one sample in a study of Ad26.COV2.S vaccination and SARS-CoV-2 variants. Profiling relied on immunoSEQ multiplex PCR, and the TCRdb table lists in-frame clones only, not all of them. The repertoire holds approximately 400,000 clones, with about 90% as singletons. The material sequenced was peripheral blood, taken after recovery from COVID-19. The receptors shown here come from a human donor who had recovered from COVID-19. Both conserved end residues are part of each CDR3. A D gene is named only where the DNA matches it firmly. Clone sizes are given selectively: once, few, many, or a class where the clone is expanded.

>TRBJ2-6|TRBV14|.|.
CASGPGANVLTF
TGTGCCAGCGGCCCTGGGGCCAACGTCCTGACTTTC
>TRBJ1-5|TRBV19|few|.
CASRDGGSGNQPQHF
TGTGCCAGTAGGGACGGGGGATCGGGCAATCAGCCCCAGCATTTT
>TRBJ2-3|TRBV6-5|.|TRBD2
CASKERGGTDTQYF
TGTGCCAGCAAGGAGCGGGGGGGCACAGATACGCAGTATTTT
>TRBJ2-7|TRBV7-2|.|.
CASSLSGPSSYEQYF
TGTGCCAGCAGCTTGAGCGGCCCTAGCTCCTACGAGCAGTACTTC
>TRBJ1-2|TRBV29-1|.|.
CSVGQGDGYTF
TGCAGCGTTGGGCAGGGTGATGGCTACACCTTC
>TRBJ1-2|TRBV12-3/TRBV12-4|.|.
CASSFPRGLGYTF
TGTGCCAGCAGTTTCCCCCGGGGTCTCGGCTACACCTTC
>TRBJ1-1|TRBV7-9|.|TRBD1
CASSLRSYRDRNTEAFF
TGTGCCAGCAGCTTAAGGAGTTACCGGGACAGGAACACTGAAGCTTTCTTT
>TRBJ2-2|TRBV4-1|.|.
CASSLKTWTHGEANTGELFF
TGCGCCAGCAGCCTTAAAACGTGGACACACGGTGAGGCTAACACCGGGGAGCTGTTTTTT
>TRBJ1-5|TRBV6-5|.|.
CASSPTTGNQPQHF
TGTGCCAGCAGCCCCACGACAGGTAATCAGCCCCAGCATTTT
>TRBJ1-2|TRBV4-1|.|TRBD1
CASSQERQGNYGYTF
TGCGCCAGCAGCCAAGAGCGACAGGGAAACTATGGCTACACCTTC
>TRBJ2-1|TRBV19|.|TRBD2
CASSRQGLAGTYNEQFF
TGTGCCAGTAGCCGACAGGGACTAGCGGGCACCTACAATGAGCAGTTCTTC
>TRBJ2-1|TRBV2|.|.
CASNGRGAVNEQFF
TGTGCCAGCAATGGACGGGGGGCCGTCAATGAGCAGTTCTTC
>TRBJ1-5|TRBV6-5|.|.
CASRETENQPQHF
TGTGCCAGCAGGGAGACAGAAAATCAGCCCCAGCATTTT
>TRBJ2-7|TRBV19|.|TRBD2
CASSSSGGVGQYF
TGTGCCAGTAGTTCCAGCGGGGGGGTAGGGCAGTACTTC
>TRBJ2-2|TRBV11-3|.|.
CASSSPRASNTGELFF
TGTGCCAGCAGCTCACCCCGGGCCAGTAACACCGGGGAGCTGTTTTTT
>TRBJ2-7|TRBV7-2|.|.
CASGITGSSYEQYF
TGTGCCAGCGGAATAACAGGGTCGAGCTACGAGCAGTACTTC
>TRBJ2-2|TRBV4-3|.|.
CASSQDSGNGELFF
TGCGCCAGCAGCCAAGACTCGGGTAACGGGGAGCTGTTTTTT
>TRBJ1-6|TRBV7-4|.|TRBD1
CASSSRASDRGQPPSPLHF
TGTGCCAGCAGCTCCCGAGCCTCCGACAGGGGGCAGCCCCCTTCACCCCTCCACTTT
>TRBJ1-6|TRBV7-2|.|TRBD1
CASSLHRDRVDSPLHF
TGTGCCAGCAGCTTACACCGGGACAGGGTGGATTCACCCCTCCACTTT
>TRBJ1-2|TRBV29-1|once|.
CSVLGRDGYTF
TGCAGCGTCCTCGGGAGGGATGGCTACACCTTC
>TRBJ1-5|TRBV4-1|.|.
CASSPGGYQPQHF
TGCGCCAGCAGCCCTGGGGGGTATCAGCCCCAGCATTTT
>TRBJ1-1|TRBV24-1|.|.
CAKPPSRGIEAFF
TGTGCCAAACCCCCAAGCAGAGGCATTGAAGCTTTCTTT
>TRBJ1-1|TRBV7-3|.|.
CASSSTGNTEAFF
TGTGCCAGCAGCTCAACAGGGAACACTGAAGCTTTCTTT
>TRBJ1-1|TRBV6-5|.|.
CASSRTFLGNTEAFF
TGTGCCAGCAGCCGGACCTTCTTGGGGAACACTGAAGCTTTCTTT
>TRBJ1-1|TRBV7-2|.|.
CASSYYSTKVLF
TGTGCCAGCAGCTATTATTCGACAAAGGTTCTTTTT
>TRBJ2-2|TRBV4-1|few|TRBD1
CASYGQGTGELFF
TGCGCCAGCTATGGACAGGGCACCGGGGAGCTGTTTTTT
>TRBJ2-7|TRBV18|.|TRBD1
CASSPQGAVYEQYF
TGTGCCAGCTCACCACAGGGGGCTGTCTACGAGCAGTACTTC
>TRBJ1-2|TRBV6-2/TRBV6-3|.|TRBD1
CASSYSYRGSGYGYTF
TGTGCCAGCAGTTACTCGTACAGGGGAAGCGGCTATGGCTACACCTTC
>TRBJ2-2|TRBV27|.|TRBD2
CASSFDGSGPAGELFF
TGTGCCAGCAGTTTCGACGGTAGCGGGCCCGCCGGGGAGCTGTTTTTT
>TRBJ1-6|TRBV7-9|.|TRBD1
CASSPVPGQNSPLHF
TGTGCCAGCAGCCCCGTCCCGGGACAGAATTCACCCCTCCACTTT
>TRBJ1-3|TRBV7-9|.|.
CASSWPGAGNTIYF
TGTGCCAGCAGCTGGCCCGGGGCTGGAAACACCATATATTTT